The 28 T cell receptor beta chains reported below all come from one sample, sequenced in a study of blood T cell repertoires in COVID-19. Libraries were prepared by immunoSEQ multiplex PCR; TCRdb keeps only in-frame clonotypes and omits some of them. The top ten hold approximately 27% of the sample, which has more than 150,000 clones, 60% to 80% seen once. Sequencing used peripheral blood. These receptors came from a woman between 70 and 85 years old with acute or convalescent COVID-19.

The chain recombines TRBV19 with TRBJ1-5, with a possible D match to TRBD1 (6 bases). The germline V and J ends were trimmed by 4 bases and 5 bases, with 18 bases remaining between them. The germline V gene encodes CDR1 LNHDA and CDR2 SQIVND (reference sequence). The CDR3 consists of 16 residues. The CDR3: CASSTPPGAVYQPQHF. CDR3 coding DNA: TGTGCCAGTAGTACCCCTCCAGGGGCCGTTTATCAGCCCCAGCATTTT.

This clone was detected only a few times. The V and J genes are TRBV7-8 and TRBJ2-7, with D unclear. Germline assignment: CDR1 SGHVS and CDR2 FQNEAQ. There are 13 residues in the CDR3. Deletions cut 3 bases from V and 0 bases from J, with 6 bases between. CDR3 sequence: CASSLSPSYEQYF. Written as DNA, the CDR3 is TGTGCCAGCAGCTTGAGTCCCTCCTACGAGCAGTACTTC.

The chain employs TRBV10-3 and TRBJ1-5; TRBD1 might be the D (6 bases). Trimming took off 3 bases at V and 1 base at J, with 13 bases between the two ends. Germline CDR1 is ENHRY and CDR2 is SYGVKD. This CDR3 spans 16 amino acids. The CDR3 nucleotides read TGTGCCATCAGTGAAACCGCGAGGGGGAGCAATCAGCCCCAGCATTTT. Translated, it gives CAISETARGSNQPQHF.

This clone came up a few times. The chain carries TRBV6-2 or TRBV6-3 and TRBJ2-5, with 14 bases lining up with TRBD2. This CDR3 has 15 residues. Germline CDR1 is MNHEY and CDR2 is SVGEGT. The trim removed 6 bases at V and 4 bases at J, leaving 4 bases unmatched. CDR3 region: CASSRLAGGVETQYF. The CDR3 coding sequence is TGTGCCAGCAGCAGACTAGCGGGAGGGGTAGAGACCCAGTACTTC.

This clone was picked up a small number of times. The rearrangement uses TRBV27 and TRBJ1-2, with TRBD1 identical over 8 bases. The V segment lost 0 bases and the J segment 0 bases; nucleotides outside the gene matches: 3. The CDR3 covers 16 residues. The germline V gene has CDR1 MNHEY and CDR2 SMNVEV (reference sequence). The CDR3 bases are TGTGCCAGCAGTTTATCGGGACAGGTCTCTAACTATGGCTACACCTTC. Its protein is CASSLSGQVSNYGYTF.

The chain links TRBV7-8 to TRBJ2-7; 9 nucleotides match TRBD1. Germline V lookup: CDR1 SGHVS, CDR2 FQNEAQ. The CDR3 has 14 residues. With 3 bases clipped from V and 6 bases from J, the junction kept 6 bases outside the gene matches. The CDR3 region has the DNA TGTGCCAGCAGCTTGGGGACAGGGTACCTCGAGCAGTACTTC. It codes for CASSLGTGYLEQYF. Variable domain in full (rest from reference TRBV7-8 and TRBJ2-7): GAGVSQSPRYKVAKRGQDVALRCDPISGHVSLFWYQQALGQGPEFLTYFQNEAQLDKSGLPSDRFFAERPEGSVSTLKIQRTQQEDSAVYLCASSLGTGYLEQYFGPGTRLTVT.

The chain is built from TRBV6-4 and TRBJ2-2; perhaps TRBD2 as D (5 bases). The CDR3 length is 16 residues. Trimming took off 4 bases at V and 2 bases at J, with 14 bases between the two ends. The germline gives CDR1 MRHNA, CDR2 SNTAGT. DNA of the CDR3: TGTGCCAGCAGTGTAGGACTCCCGCCCAACACCGGGGAGCTGTTTTTT. It codes for CASSVGLPPNTGELFF.

This clone was found a few times. V and J are TRBV29-1 and TRBJ1-4; TRBD1 matches 7 bases. The V segment lost 7 bases and the J segment 6 bases; nucleotides outside the gene matches: 5. The CDR3 length is 12 residues. Germline V gene data show CDR1 as SQVTM and CDR2 as ANQGSEA. Written as DNA, the CDR3 is TGCAGCGGGAGGGACAGAGATGAAAAACTGTTTTTT. Translated, it gives CSGRDRDEKLFF.

This clone was observed a single time. This chain links TRBV15 with TRBJ2-7, with D tentatively TRBD2 (5 bases). Trimming shortened V by 0 bases and J by 0 bases, and 12 bases separated the two germline ends. Looked up from germline, CDR1 is LNHNV and CDR2 is YYDKDF (reference sequence). This CDR3 comprises 16 residues. As DNA, the CDR3 is TGTGCCACCAGCAGAGATGAACGGGAAATCTCCTACGAGCAGTACTTC. Its translation: CATSRDEREISYEQYF.

The rearrangement uses TRBV5-1 and TRBJ2-2, with TRBD2 matching 11 bases. Germline V gene data show CDR1 as SGHRS and CDR2 as YFSETQ. V dropped 4 bases and J dropped 4; count of bases not matched to a gene: 6. This CDR3 has 16 residues. This CDR3 reads CASSLSGRASTGELFF. CDR3 nucleotide sequence: TGCGCCAGCAGCCTTAGCGGGAGGGCCTCCACCGGGGAGCTGTTTTTT.

V usage is TRBV7-9 and J usage is TRBJ1-4, with 12 positions matching TRBD1. CDR1 is SEHNR and CDR2 is FQNEAQ in the germline V gene (reference sequence). This CDR3 contains 17 residues. V dropped 5 bases and J dropped 6; count of bases not matched to a gene: 10. CDR3 coding DNA: TGTGCCAGCAGCCCCGGGACAGGGGGCCATCGCGATGAAAAACTGTTTTTT. It is translated as CASSPGTGGHRDEKLFF.

This chain joins TRBV3-1 (or the pseudogene TRBV3-2) and TRBJ1-5; D is uncertain. The germline V gene encodes CDR1 LGHDT and CDR2 YNNKEL (reference sequence). The CDR3 loop spans 13 amino acids. V shed 0 bases and J shed 5 bases, with 5 bases lying between them. CDR3 region: CASSQDPYQPQHF. The DNA of the CDR3 is TGTGCCAGCAGCCAAGATCCCTATCAGCCCCAGCATTTT.

The chain carries TRBV14 and TRBJ1-1; TRBD1 matches 7 bases. V shed 1 base and J 9 bases; nucleotides not matched to a gene: 11. The CDR3 sequence is 15 residues long. Germline CDR1 reads SGHDN; CDR2 reads FVKESK. The CDR3 region is CASSQVRGQGAQAFF. CDR3 nucleotides: TGTGCCAGCAGCCAAGTAAGGGGGCAGGGAGCACAAGCTTTCTTT. Supplemented by reference TRBV14 and TRBJ1-1, the full variable domain reads EAGVTQFPSHSVIEKGQTVTLRCDPISGHDNLYWYRRVMGKEIKFLLHFVKESKQDESGMPNNRFLAERTGGTYSTLKVQPAELEDSGVYFCASSQVRGQGAQAFFGQGTRLTVV.

This chain uses TRBV2 with TRBJ2-5, with TRBD2 matching over 13 bases. The germline V gene has CDR1 SNHLY and CDR2 FYNNEI. The length of the CDR3 is 18 residues. V lost 7 bases to trimming and J lost 4 bases; unmatched junction nucleotides: 15. The CDR3 loop is CASTRPNSGLAGAETQYF. DNA of the CDR3: TGTGCCAGCACAAGACCGAACTCCGGACTAGCGGGAGCAGAGACCCAGTACTTC.

This sequence joins TRBV7-9 and TRBJ2-5, with TRBD2 as a possible D gene (5 bases). The V and J ends lost 5 bases and 5 bases respectively, with 21 bases between them. CDR1 and CDR2 from the germline V gene are SEHNR and FQNEAQ (reference sequence). The CDR3 extends over 16 amino acids. CDR3 loop: CASSHMSRTRRETQYF. The CDR3, as DNA: TGTGCCAGCAGCCACATGAGCCGGACTCGACGGGAGACCCAGTACTTC.

The chain carries TRBV10-3 and TRBJ2-1, with 14 bases aligning to TRBD2. Germline CDR1 reads ENHRY; CDR2 reads SYGVKD. CDR3 length: 16 residues. V shed 7 bases and J 7 bases; nucleotides not matched to a gene: 9. DNA of the CDR3: TGTGCCATCACCTCTGGGACTAGCGGGAGTCGGAATGAGCAGTTCTTC. This sequence encodes CAITSGTSGSRNEQFF.

This chain connects TRBV7-3 to TRBJ2-7, with 13 nucleotides matching TRBD2. J lost 4 bases, V lost 4 bases, and 4 bases had no gene match. Germline-derived CDR1 and CDR2 are SGHTA and FQGTGA. The CDR3 loop spans 15 amino acids. The CDR3 loop is CASSSSGLAGYEQYF. The CDR3 coding sequence is TGTGCCAGCAGCTCGTCGGGACTAGCGGGATACGAGCAGTACTTC. Complete variable domain (other parts from reference TRBV7-3 and TRBJ2-7): GAGVSQTPSNKVTEKGKYVELRCDPISGHTALYWYRQSLGQGPEFLIYFQGTGAADDSGLPNDRFFAVRPEGSVSTLKIQRTERGDSAVYLCASSSSGLAGYEQYFGPGTRLTVT.

In this sample, this clone turned up a few times. V usage is TRBV14 and J usage is TRBJ2-1; 7 bases are shared with TRBD2. The germline gives CDR1 SGHDN, CDR2 FVKESK. With V trimmed by 0 bases and J by 9 bases, 17 bases remained unmatched. This CDR3 is 18 amino acids long. The CDR3 loop is CASSQDFLAEYRRGEQFF. As DNA, the CDR3 is TGTGCCAGCAGCCAAGATTTCCTAGCGGAGTACCGGAGGGGTGAGCAGTTCTTC.

The chain combines TRBV5-8 with TRBJ1-1; 7 nucleotides match TRBD1. The CDR3 spans 15 residues. Germline V gives CDR1 SGHTS, CDR2 YDEGEE. V shed 4 bases and J 1 base; nucleotides not matched to a gene: 7. The CDR3 loop reads CASSPHDRENTEAFF. The CDR3 region has the DNA TGTGCCAGCAGCCCCCATGACAGGGAGAACACTGAAGCTTTCTTT.

This clone was found once. The chain couples TRBV6-1 to TRBJ1-6; TRBD1 aligns across 8 bases. V gave up 0 bases and J gave up 13 bases; unmatched junction bases: 5. Germline V gene data show CDR1 as MNHNS and CDR2 as SASEGT. CDR3 length equals 14 residues. CDR3 DNA: TGTGCCAGCAGTGAAGCGGGGACAGGCGTCCCCCTCCACTTT. Its translation is CASSEAGTGVPLHF.

The chain is built from TRBV6-4 and TRBJ2-2; maybe TRBD1 (6 bases). Per germline, CDR1 MRHNA and CDR2 SNTAGT. The CDR3 consists of 14 residues. V lost 3 bases and J lost 6, with 11 bases in between. This CDR3 is CASSERGSPGELFF. The DNA for the CDR3 is TGTGCCAGCAGTGAGAGGGGGAGCCCCGGGGAGCTGTTTTTT.

This clone has just one count. The chain links TRBV7-7 to TRBJ2-1; no definite D call. This CDR3 region has 16 residues. Trimming took 7 bases from V and 4 from J, leaving 20 bases between them. The V gene's germline CDR1 is SSHAT and CDR2 FNYEAQ (reference sequence). CDR3 sequence: CASIVLAYGPYNEQFF. The CDR3, as DNA: TGTGCCAGCATCGTTCTCGCGTACGGTCCATACAATGAGCAGTTCTTC.

J is TRBJ1-6 and V is TRBV19; D gene uncertain. In germline, CDR1 is LNHDA, CDR2 SQIVND (reference sequence). V was trimmed by 6 bases and J by 5 bases, leaving 11 bases between them. CDR3 length equals 14 residues. The CDR3 is CASSRREDNSPLHF. The CDR3 DNA reads TGTGCCAGTAGCCGCCGGGAGGATAATTCACCCCTCCACTTT.

This rearrangement joins TRBV5-1 to TRBJ2-3; 14 bases are a match to TRBD2. V lost 3 bases to trimming and J lost 6 bases; unmatched junction nucleotides: 15. Germline V lookup: CDR1 SGHRS, CDR2 YFSETQ. The CDR3 runs to 19 residues. In DNA form, the CDR3 reads TGCGCCAGCAGCTCCGGGCAAGGGACTAGCGGGAGTCGGTTCGATACGCAGTATTTT. Translating it yields CASSSGQGTSGSRFDTQYF. The full variable domain, its missing parts supplied by reference TRBV5-1 and TRBJ2-3, is KAGVTQTPRYLIKTRGQQVTLSCSPISGHRSVSWYQQTPGQGLQFLFEYFSETQRNKGNFPGRFSGRQFSNSRSEMNVSTLELGDSALYLCASSSGQGTSGSRFDTQYFGPGTRLTVL.

This clone was counted between two and nine times. DNA of the CDR3: TGTGCCAGTAGTGCCTCCGGGACAGCAAATGAAAAACTGTTTTTT. This gives the protein CASSASGTANEKLFF. The V call is TRBV19, the J call TRBJ1-4; 7 nucleotides align to TRBD1. V dropped 5 bases and J dropped 5; count of bases not matched to a gene: 8. CDR3 length: 15 residues. Germline CDR1 LNHDA, CDR2 SQIVND (reference sequence).

The chain joins TRBV7-2 to TRBJ2-7; D perhaps matches TRBD1 (6 bases). V lost 1 base, J lost 3 bases, and 10 bases lay in between. The length of the CDR3 is 14 residues. Germline CDR1 reads SGHTA; CDR2 reads FQGNSA. CDR3 nucleotide sequence: TGTGCCAGCAGCTTAGTGGGGGCGAGCTACGAGCAGTACTTC. Its translation is CASSLVGASYEQYF. Full variable domain (missing parts from reference TRBV7-2 and TRBJ2-7): GAGVSQSPSNKVTEKGKDVELRCDPISGHTALYWYRQSLGQGLEFLIYFQGNSAPDKSGLPSDRFSAERTGGSVSTLTIQRTQQEDSAVYLCASSLVGASYEQYFGPGTRLTVT.

This rearrangement joins TRBV7-3 to TRBJ2-1; TRBD2 matches 15 bases. This CDR3 has 15 amino acids. V was pared by 5 bases and J by 9 bases, with 5 bases of the junction left unmatched. Germline V gives CDR1 SGHTA, CDR2 FQGTGA. This CDR3 reads CASSRTGLAGGEQFF. The CDR3 DNA is TGTGCCAGCAGCCGAACGGGACTAGCGGGAGGTGAGCAGTTCTTC.

The rearrangement joins TRBV28 to TRBJ2-7; TRBD2 matches at 11 bases. V lost 3 bases and J lost 5; bases outside the gene matches: 9. The germline CDR1 and CDR2 sequences are MDHEN and SYDVKM. The CDR3 is 16 residues long. CDR3 loop: CASSLRLAGTKDEQYF. The CDR3 DNA sequence: TGTGCCAGCAGTTTGAGACTAGCGGGAACCAAAGACGAGCAGTACTTC.